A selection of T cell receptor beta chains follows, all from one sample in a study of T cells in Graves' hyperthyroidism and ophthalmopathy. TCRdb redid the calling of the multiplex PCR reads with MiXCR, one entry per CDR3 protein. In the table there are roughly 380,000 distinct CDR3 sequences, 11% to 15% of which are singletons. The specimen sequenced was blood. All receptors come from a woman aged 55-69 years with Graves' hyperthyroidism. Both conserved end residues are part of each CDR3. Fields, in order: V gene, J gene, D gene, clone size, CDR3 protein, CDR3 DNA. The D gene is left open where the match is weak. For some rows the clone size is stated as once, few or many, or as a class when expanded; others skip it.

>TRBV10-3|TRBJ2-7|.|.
CAIKDGQYEQYF
TGTGCCATCAAGGACGGACAATACGAGCAGTACTTC
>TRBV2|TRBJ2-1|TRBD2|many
CASISAGAVNEQFF
TGTGCCAGCATATCAGCGGGAGCGGTGAATGAGCAGTTCTTC
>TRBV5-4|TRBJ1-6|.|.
CASSSRRPGAPPLHF
TGTGCCAGCAGCTCCCGACGCCCTGGGGCCCCACCCCTCCACTTT
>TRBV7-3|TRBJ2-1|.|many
CASSLGQTNEQFF
TGTGCCAGCAGCTTAGGACAGACGAATGAGCAGTTCTTC
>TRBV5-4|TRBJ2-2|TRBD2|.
CASSSTSGANTGELFF
TGTGCCAGCAGCTCTACTAGCGGGGCGAACACCGGGGAGCTGTTTTTT
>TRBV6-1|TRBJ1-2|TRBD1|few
CASSVNRDSYGYTF
TGTGCCAGCAGTGTAAACCGGGACAGCTATGGCTACACCTTC
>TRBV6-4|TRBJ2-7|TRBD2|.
CASSDGGRASEQYF
TGTGCCAGCAGTGATGGCGGGAGGGCCAGCGAGCAGTACTTC
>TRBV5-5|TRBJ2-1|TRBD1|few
CASSSYRGRDEQFF
TGTGCCAGCAGCTCCTACAGGGGGCGGGATGAGCAGTTCTTC
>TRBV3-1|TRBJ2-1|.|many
CASSQVRAAYNEQFF
TGTGCCAGCAGCCAAGTTCGAGCCGCCTACAATGAGCAGTTCTTC
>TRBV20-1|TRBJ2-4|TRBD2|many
CSARPSGRSDIQYF
TGCAGTGCTAGGCCTAGCGGGAGATCGGACATTCAGTACTTC
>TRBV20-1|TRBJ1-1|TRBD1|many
CSAEGRTGALAEAFF
TGCAGTGCGGAAGGACGGACAGGGGCCCTAGCTGAAGCTTTCTTT
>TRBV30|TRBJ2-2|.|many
CAWRRTRGTGELFF
TGTGCCTGGAGAAGAACTAGAGGCACCGGGGAGCTGTTTTTT
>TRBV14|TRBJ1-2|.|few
CASSQLKVGQRNYGYTF
TGTGCCAGCAGCCAGCTAAAGGTTGGCCAGAGGAACTATGGCTACACCTTC
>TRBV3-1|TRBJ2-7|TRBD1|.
CASSHQGQGNYEQYF
TGTGCCAGCAGCCACCAGGGACAGGGGAATTACGAGCAGTACTTC
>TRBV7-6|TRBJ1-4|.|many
CASSQGHGNEKLFF
TGTGCCAGCAGCCAGGGACACGGTAATGAAAAACTGTTTTTT
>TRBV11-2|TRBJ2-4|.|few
CASSLDQQQIQYF
TGTGCCAGCAGCTTAGACCAACAACAAATTCAGTACTTC
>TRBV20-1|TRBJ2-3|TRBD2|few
CSAVPGRLAGTTSLDTQYF
TGCAGTGCAGTACCTGGGAGACTAGCGGGCACAACGTCCCTAGATACGCAGTATTTT
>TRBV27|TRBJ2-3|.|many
CASSPLEVGTDTQYF
TGTGCCAGCAGTCCCTTGGAGGTGGGCACAGATACGCAGTATTTT
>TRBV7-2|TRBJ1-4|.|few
CASSLFGSGEKLFF
TGTGCCAGCAGCTTATTTGGGTCGGGTGAAAAACTGTTTTTT
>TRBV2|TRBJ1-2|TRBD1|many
CASSDLGQGARGYTF
TGTGCCAGCAGTGATCTGGGACAGGGGGCGCGGGGCTACACCTTC
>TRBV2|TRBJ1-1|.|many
CASEFLMNTEAFF
TGTGCCAGTGAATTTCTCATGAACACTGAAGCTTTCTTT
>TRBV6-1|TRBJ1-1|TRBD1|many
CASSEGYGQGIEAFF
TGTGCCAGCAGCGAAGGGTACGGACAGGGAATTGAAGCTTTCTTT
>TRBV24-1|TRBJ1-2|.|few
CATSDLRSGYTF
TGTGCCACCAGTGATTTGAGGTCTGGCTACACCTTC
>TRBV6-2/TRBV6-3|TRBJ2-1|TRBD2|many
CASSSSGLYNEQFF
TGTGCCAGCAGTTCTAGCGGCCTATACAATGAGCAGTTCTTC
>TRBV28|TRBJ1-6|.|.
CASKGELGSPLHF
TGTGCCAGCAAGGGAGAGTTAGGATCACCCCTCCACTTT
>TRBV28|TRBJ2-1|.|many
CASTHWSGDEFF
TGTGCCAGCACTCACTGGAGTGGAGACGAGTTCTTC
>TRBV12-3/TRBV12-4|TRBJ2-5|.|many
CASSLSRSQETQYF
TGTGCCAGCAGTTTAAGTCGCTCTCAAGAGACCCAGTACTTC
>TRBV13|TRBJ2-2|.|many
CASSLGLGDTGELFF
TGTGCCAGCAGCTTGGGGCTAGGGGACACCGGGGAGCTGTTTTTT
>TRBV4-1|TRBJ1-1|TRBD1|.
CASSQPREGANTEAFF
TGCGCCAGCAGCCAGCCTAGGGAGGGGGCAAACACTGAAGCTTTCTTT
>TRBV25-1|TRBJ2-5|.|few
CASSDPGGRVEYF
TGTGCCAGCAGTGATCCGGGCGGCCGCGTGGAGTACTTC
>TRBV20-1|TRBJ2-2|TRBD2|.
CSASREDTGELFF
TGCAGTGCTAGTCGGGAGGACACCGGGGAGCTGTTTTTT
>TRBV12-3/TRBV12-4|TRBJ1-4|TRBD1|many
CASSYDRGYEKLFF
TGTGCCAGCAGTTACGACAGGGGGTATGAAAAACTGTTTTTT
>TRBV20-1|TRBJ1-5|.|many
CREGMSAARDWPNQPQHF
TGCAGAGAGGGTATGTCGGCAGCCCGCGACTGGCCCAATCAGCCCCAGCATTTT
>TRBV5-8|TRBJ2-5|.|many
CASSLEGGGGGETQYF
TGTGCCAGCAGCTTGGAGGGCGGAGGGGGGGGAGAGACCCAGTACTTC
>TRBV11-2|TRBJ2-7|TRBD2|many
CASSGWAGGGTYEQYF
TGTGCCAGCAGTGGATGGGCGGGAGGAGGGACCTACGAGCAGTACTTC
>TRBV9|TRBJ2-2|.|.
CASGVEGSGTGELFF
TGTGCCAGCGGCGTAGAGGGGTCTGGCACCGGGGAGCTGTTTTTT
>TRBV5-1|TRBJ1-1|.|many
CASSGQSEAVAAFF
TGCGCCAGCAGCGGACAGTCGGAGGCCGTTGCAGCTTTCTTT
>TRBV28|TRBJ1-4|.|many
CASSQVRDTKGATNEKLFF
TGTGCCAGCAGTCAAGTGCGGGACACCAAAGGAGCAACTAATGAAAAACTGTTTTTT
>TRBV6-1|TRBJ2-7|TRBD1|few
CASSEWDSPQVDEQYF
TGTGCCAGCAGTGAGTGGGACAGCCCACAGGTGGACGAGCAGTACTTC
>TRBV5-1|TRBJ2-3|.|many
CASSLVYSGTDTQYF
TGCGCCAGCAGCTTGGTATACAGCGGCACAGATACGCAGTATTTT
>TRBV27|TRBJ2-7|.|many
CASSLTPGDEQYF
TGTGCCAGCAGTTTGACCCCCGGCGACGAGCAGTACTTC
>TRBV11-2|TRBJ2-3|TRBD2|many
CASSQGTSRRDTQYF
TGTGCCAGCAGCCAGGGGACTAGCCGGAGAGATACGCAGTATTTT
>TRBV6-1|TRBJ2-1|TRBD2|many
CASRAGGPSNEQFF
TGTGCCAGCAGAGCGGGAGGGCCATCCAATGAGCAGTTCTTC
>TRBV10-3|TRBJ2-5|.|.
CAISTGLETQYF
TGTGCCATCAGTACAGGGTTGGAGACCCAGTACTTC
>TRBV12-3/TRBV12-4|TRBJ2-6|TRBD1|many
CASSSYYRTGPEGGANVLTF
TGTGCCAGCAGCTCATACTATAGGACAGGGCCAGAGGGTGGGGCCAACGTCCTGACTTTC
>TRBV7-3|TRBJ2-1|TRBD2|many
CASSTLAGVHNEQFF
TGTGCCAGCAGCACACTAGCGGGAGTACACAATGAGCAGTTCTTC
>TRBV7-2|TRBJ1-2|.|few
CASSPMGWGYTF
TGTGCCAGCAGCCCTATGGGCTGGGGCTACACCTTC
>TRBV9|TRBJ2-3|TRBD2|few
CASSVTSGADTQYF
TGTGCCAGCAGCGTGACTAGCGGGGCAGATACGCAGTATTTT
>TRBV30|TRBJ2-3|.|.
CVYRESTDTQYF
TGTGTCTACAGGGAGAGCACAGATACGCAGTATTTT
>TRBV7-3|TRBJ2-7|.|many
CASSTYLAPTYEQYF
TGTGCCAGCAGCACTTACCTAGCTCCAACCTACGAGCAGTACTTC
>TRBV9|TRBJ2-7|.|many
CASSVGDGSYEQYF
TGTGCCAGCAGCGTAGGGGACGGCTCCTACGAGCAGTACTTC
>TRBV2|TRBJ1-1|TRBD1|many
CASRTGTGRTEAFF
TGTGCCAGCAGAACCGGGACAGGGCGGACTGAAGCTTTCTTT
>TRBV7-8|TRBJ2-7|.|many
CASSPGGVGGAWRSYEQYF
TGTGCCAGCAGCCCCGGGGGAGTAGGGGGCGCGTGGCGCTCCTACGAGCAGTACTTC
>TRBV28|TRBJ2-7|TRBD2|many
CASSLGGRAYEQYF
TGTGCCAGCAGTTTAGGCGGGAGGGCCTACGAGCAGTACTTC